The clone carrying this T cell receptor (beta chain) was seen only once. Its antigen remains unidentified. This sample stems from a study of persistence of HIV-infected CD4 T cells. Sequencing used immunoSEQ version 4 in survey mode. Profiled with immunoSEQ multiplex PCR; TCRdb holds only in-frame clones, not every one. The sample carries fewer than 35,000 clones, roughly 71% recorded once. An overlapping HIV-1 Gag peptide pool stimulated these cells at about 0.94 ug/peptide/mL. Responding CD4+ T cells were sorted by upregulation of both CD40 ligand and CD69. Donors had undetectable plasma HIV-1 RNA, under 50 copies/mL, for 4+ years. A roughly 20-hour stimulation of CD8-depleted PBMCs used anti-CD28/CD49d costimulation, CD40-blocking antibody and enfuvirtide. CDR1 is MNHEY, CDR2 SMNVEV, per germline (reference sequence). Trimming cost V 5 bases and J 0 bases, with 10 bases left between them. The CDR3 covers 14 residues.

Study outcomes and limitations: CMV- and Gag-responding cells had lower TCRbeta richness than CD3/CD28-responding cells. Proviral oligoclonality tracked with TCR oligoclonality within the same sorted cells.

The chain couples TRBV27 to TRBJ1-1; D remains unclear. The sequencing used CD4+ T cells sorted from PBMCs after approximately 20-hour stimulation, collected from a patient who received antiretroviral therapy. The TCR sequence derives from an adult man with HIV who was CMV-seropositive. CDR3 sequence: CASSPLPVNTEAFF. CDR3 in DNA: TGTGCCAGCAGTCCTCTGCCAGTGAACACTGAAGCTTTCTTT.